Listed here are 20 T cell receptor beta chains from one sample, sequenced in a study of identical twins. One entry per CDR3 protein results from TCRdb running MiXCR on the 5' RACE reads. The sample lists about 520,000 distinct CDR3 sequences; roughly a fifth were seen once. The same data also contributed to another study, on T cells expressing NK-cell markers.

The sample taken for sequencing was CD4+ T cells sorted from blood. These receptors were obtained from a woman aged 18-29 years in good health.

This clonotype was recorded at least ten times. The V call is TRBV5-1, the J call TRBJ2-1; TRBD1 matches at 10 bases. Unmatched junction bases numbered 0, after V lost 0 bases and J lost 6 bases. The CDR3 is made up of 14 amino acids. Germline loops: CDR1 SGHRS, CDR2 YFSETQ. The CDR3 is CASSLGTGGNEQFF. The CDR3 bases are TGCGCCAGCAGCTTGGGGACAGGGGGCAATGAGCAGTTCTTC.

There are a few counts of this clonotype. The chain carries TRBV20-1 and TRBJ1-1; unclear D gene. CDR1 and CDR2 (germline): DFQATT, SNEGSKA (reference sequence). The V end lost 4 bases, the J end lost 1 base, and 7 bases lay between the germline ends. The CDR3 has 12 amino acids. CDR3 DNA sequence: TGCAGTGCTATGCTACAGAACACTGAAGCTTTCTTT. It encodes CSAMLQNTEAFF.

V usage is TRBV7-7 and J usage is TRBJ2-2; a weak D match, TRBD1 (6 bases). Germline values: CDR1 SSHAT, CDR2 FNYEAQ (reference sequence). Trimming took 4 bases from V and 8 from J, leaving 11 bases between them. The CDR3 extends over 13 amino acids. CDR3 nucleotides: TGTGCCAGCAGCTCCAGGGGCCAAGGGGAGCTGTTTTTT. Its protein is CASSSRGQGELFF.

There are a few counts of this clonotype. V gene TRBV6-1 combines with J gene TRBJ2-1; 14 bases fit TRBD2. Germline-derived CDR1 and CDR2 are MNHNS and SASEGT. This CDR3 region has 14 residues. V was pared by 6 bases and J by 9 bases, with 4 bases of the junction left unmatched. For the CDR3, the DNA is TGTGCCAGCAGCGGGACTAGCGGGAGTGCTGAGCAGTTCTTC. It codes for CASSGTSGSAEQFF.

The CDR3 nucleotides are TGCAGTGCTAGGAAGAATCAAGAGACCCAGTACTTC. Its translation: CSARKNQETQYF. The V and J genes are TRBV20-1 and TRBJ2-5; D is unresolved. This CDR3 is built from 12 residues. Germline V gene sequence: CDR1 DFQATT, CDR2 SNEGSKA (reference sequence). V lost 3 bases to trimming and J lost 2 bases, with 7 bases between them.

The V and J genes are TRBV7-2 and TRBJ2-7; 11 bases map to TRBD2. V lost 4 bases to trimming and J lost 3 bases; unmatched junction nucleotides: 5. Germline-derived CDR1 and CDR2 are SGHTA and FQGNSA. There are 15 residues in the CDR3. The DNA for the CDR3 is TGTGCCAGCAGCTCGTCCGGGACTAGCGGCTACGAGCAGTACTTC. Translating it yields CASSSSGTSGYEQYF. Supplemented by reference TRBV7-2 and TRBJ2-7, the full variable domain reads GAGVSQSPSNKVTEKGKDVELRCDPISGHTALYWYRQSLGQGLEFLIYFQGNSAPDKSGLPSDRFSAERTGGSVSTLTIQRTQQEDSAVYLCASSSSGTSGYEQYFGPGTRLTVT.

The chain employs TRBV21-1 and TRBJ2-7; the table's D call, TRBD2, has no DNA check behind it. TRBV21-1 is reported as a pseudogene. The CDR3 covers 16 residues. CDR3 bases: TGTGCCAGCAGCCACTCAGCGGGAGGGCCTTCCTACGAGCAGTACTTC. Its protein product is CASSHSAGGPSYEQYF.

This clonotype has just a few counts. The chain is built from TRBV9 and TRBJ2-6, with D perhaps TRBD2 (6 bases). Germline CDR1 and CDR2: SGDLS and YYNGEE. The CDR3 runs to 16 residues. V lost 2 bases to trimming and J lost 0 bases, with 9 bases between them. The chain's CDR3 is CASSVGGTSGANVLTF. In DNA, the CDR3 is TGTGCCAGCAGCGTCGGGGGAACCTCTGGGGCCAACGTCCTGACTTTC.

The chain employs TRBV9 and TRBJ1-2, with D unresolved. Germline values: CDR1 SGDLS, CDR2 YYNGEE. The CDR3 covers 12 residues. V was trimmed by 4 bases and J by 5 bases, leaving 9 bases between them. CDR3 sequence: CASSMTAYGYTF. The CDR3 DNA reads as TGTGCCAGCAGCATGACGGCATATGGCTACACCTTC. Looking up the rest from reference TRBV9 and TRBJ1-2 gives the full variable domain: DSGVTQTPKHLITATGQRVTLRCSPRSGDLSVYWYQQSLDQGLQFLIQYYNGEERAKGNILERFSAQQFPDLHSELNLSSLELGDSALYFCASSMTAYGYTFGSGTRLTVV.

The chain combines TRBV6-5 with TRBJ2-7; 7 positions match TRBD2. Germline-derived CDR1 and CDR2 are MNHEY and SVGAGI. With V trimmed by 4 bases and J by 2 bases, 8 bases remained unmatched. The length of the CDR3 is 15 residues. CDR3 DNA: TGTGCCAGCAGTTGGGATAGCGGGCCGCCCTACGAGCAGTACTTC. It encodes CASSWDSGPPYEQYF.

This clonotype was seen more than once but under ten times. The chain employs TRBV15 and TRBJ2-5, with D tentatively TRBD1 (6 bases). Germline-derived CDR1 and CDR2 are LNHNV and YYDKDF (reference sequence). CDR3 length equals 15 residues. Trimming pared 1 base from V and 5 bases from J, leaving 14 bases between. CDR3 sequence (DNA): TGTGCCACCAGCAGAGCCCAGACAGGACGGGAGACCCAGTACTTC. Its protein product is CATSRAQTGRETQYF. The variable domain in full, completed from reference TRBV15 and TRBJ2-5, reads DAMVIQNPRYQVTQFGKPVTLSCSQTLNHNVMYWYQQKSSQAPKLLFHYYDKDFNNEADTPDNFQSRRPNTSFCFLDIRSPGLGDTAMYLCATSRAQTGRETQYFGPGTRLLVL.

This chain connects TRBV20-1 to TRBJ2-5; D remains unclear. CDR3 length: 13 residues. Germline assignment: CDR1 DFQATT and CDR2 SNEGSKA (reference sequence). With 3 bases removed from V and 2 bases from J, the gap between germline ends came to 10 bases. In nucleotides, the CDR3 is TGCAGTGCTAGGGACGTCGCTCAAGAGACCCAGTACTTC. Its translation: CSARDVAQETQYF.

This chain uses TRBV5-1 with TRBJ2-1; D is perhaps TRBD2 (5 bases). V gave up 4 bases and J gave up 8 bases, with 16 bases separating them. Germline V gene data show CDR1 as SGHRS and CDR2 as YFSETQ. This CDR3 contains 14 residues. The CDR3 nucleotides read TGCGCCAGCAGCCTCAATGGAGAGGGCGATGAGCAGTTCTTC. It translates to CASSLNGEGDEQFF. Drawing the rest from reference TRBV5-1 and TRBJ2-1, the complete variable domain is KAGVTQTPRYLIKTRGQQVTLSCSPISGHRSVSWYQQTPGQGLQFLFEYFSETQRNKGNFPGRFSGRQFSNSRSEMNVSTLELGDSALYLCASSLNGEGDEQFFGPGTRLTVL.

The chain joins TRBV3-1 to TRBJ2-1; 8 bases agree with TRBD2. J gave up 7 bases and V 3 bases, and 8 bases lay outside the gene matches. In germline, CDR1 is LGHDT, CDR2 YNNKEL (reference sequence). The CDR3 spans 15 residues. CDR3 sequence (DNA): TGTGCCAGCAGCCAGGGCCTAGTAGCGGGGAATGAGCAGTTCTTC. Translation gives CASSQGLVAGNEQFF.

The chain has TRBV9 and TRBJ1-6, with D possibly TRBD1 on 5 matching bases. Trimming removed 0 bases at V and 6 bases at J, with 7 bases between. The CDR3 spans 14 residues. Looked up from germline, CDR1 is SGDLS and CDR2 is YYNGEE. CDR3 region: CASSVEQVNSPLHF. The DNA of the CDR3 is TGTGCCAGCAGCGTAGAACAGGTTAATTCACCCCTCCACTTT.

This clonotype was detected only a few times. V gene TRBV7-8 combines with J gene TRBJ2-7; no definite D call. This CDR3 contains 14 residues. V was shortened by 1 base and J by 7 bases, with 14 bases between the two germline ends. Germline V gene sequence: CDR1 SGHVS, CDR2 FQNEAQ. CDR3 residues: CASSLDRVPWEQYF. In DNA, the CDR3 is TGTGCCAGCAGCTTAGACAGAGTACCTTGGGAGCAGTACTTC.

This clonotype came up many times. This rearrangement joins TRBV20-1 to TRBJ1-6; TRBD1 aligns across 8 bases. The CDR3 sequence is 17 residues long. Germline trimming cut 0 bases from V and 6 bases from J; bases unmatched to any gene: 10. The germline V gene has CDR1 DFQATT and CDR2 SNEGSKA (reference sequence). The CDR3 here is CSARDPVQGAGNSPLHF. The CDR3 nucleotides are TGCAGTGCTAGAGATCCCGTTCAGGGGGCCGGTAATTCACCCCTCCACTTT.

The chain links TRBV7-9 to TRBJ2-1, with 7 bases fitting TRBD1. Germline CDR1 reads SEHNR; CDR2 reads FQNEAQ (reference sequence). The CDR3 spans 17 residues. With 5 bases clipped from V and 4 bases from J, the junction kept 14 bases outside the gene matches. Here the CDR3 reads CASSPTKTGRGYNEQFF. The CDR3 coding sequence is TGTGCCAGCAGCCCGACGAAGACAGGGAGAGGATACAATGAGCAGTTCTTC.

This clonotype was detected only a few times. The V gene is TRBV6-1, the J gene TRBJ2-1; 9 bases are shared with TRBD2. CDR1 is MNHNS, CDR2 SASEGT, per germline. The V and J ends lost 3 bases and 10 bases, in that order; junction bases with no gene match: 13. This CDR3 spans 16 amino acids. CDR3 nucleotide sequence: TGTGCCAGCAGTGATGATGGAGCGGGAGGTTGGCGGGAGCAGTTCTTC. The encoded protein is CASSDDGAGGWREQFF.

This chain uses TRBV5-1 with TRBJ2-5, with TRBD2 as a possible D gene (6 bases). V was clipped by 2 bases and J by 3 bases, with 11 bases between them. The CDR3 covers 14 residues. CDR1 SGHRS and CDR2 YFSETQ come from the germline V gene. CDR3: CASSFASAEETQYF. The DNA for the CDR3 is TGCGCCAGCAGCTTTGCTAGCGCCGAAGAGACCCAGTACTTC.